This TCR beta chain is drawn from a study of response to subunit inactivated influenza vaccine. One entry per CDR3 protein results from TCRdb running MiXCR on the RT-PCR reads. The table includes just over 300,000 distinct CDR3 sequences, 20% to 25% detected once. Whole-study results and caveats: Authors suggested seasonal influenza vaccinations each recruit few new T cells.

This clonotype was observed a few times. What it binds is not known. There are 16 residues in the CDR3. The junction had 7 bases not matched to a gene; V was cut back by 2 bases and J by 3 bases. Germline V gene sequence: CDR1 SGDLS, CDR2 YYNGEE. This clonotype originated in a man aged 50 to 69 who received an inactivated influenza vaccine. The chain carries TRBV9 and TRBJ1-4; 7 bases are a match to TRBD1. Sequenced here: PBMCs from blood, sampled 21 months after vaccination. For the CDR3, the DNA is TGTGCCAGCAGCGTGCGTACAGGGGCCCCTAATGAAAAACTGTTTTTT. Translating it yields CASSVRTGAPNEKLFF.